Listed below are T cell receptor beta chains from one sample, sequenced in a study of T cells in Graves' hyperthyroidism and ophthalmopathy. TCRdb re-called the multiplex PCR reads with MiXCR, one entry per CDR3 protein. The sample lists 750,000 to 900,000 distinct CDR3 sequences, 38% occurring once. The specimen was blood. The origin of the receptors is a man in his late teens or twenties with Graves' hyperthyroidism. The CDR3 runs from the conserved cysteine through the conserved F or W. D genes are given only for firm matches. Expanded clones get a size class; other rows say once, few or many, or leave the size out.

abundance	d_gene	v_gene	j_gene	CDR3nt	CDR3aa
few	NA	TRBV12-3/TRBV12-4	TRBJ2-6	TGTGCCAGCCAAATTGCCAACGTCCTGACTTTC	CASQIANVLTF
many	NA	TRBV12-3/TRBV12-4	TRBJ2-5	TGTGCCAGCAGTTTCGGCGGAGGGGAAGAGACCCAGTACTTC	CASSFGGGEETQYF
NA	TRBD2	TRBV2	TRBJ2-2	TGTGCCAGCATGATAGGGCGGGGGGCCCCGAACACCGGGGAGCTGTTTTTT	CASMIGRGAPNTGELFF
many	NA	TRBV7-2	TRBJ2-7	TGTGCCAGCAGCTTATCAGCCGACCATTACGAGCAGTACTTC	CASSLSADHYEQYF
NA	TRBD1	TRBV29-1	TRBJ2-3	TGCAGCGTATGGACAGGGCTCACAGATACGCAGTATTTT	CSVWTGLTDTQYF
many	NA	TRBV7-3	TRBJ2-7	TGTGCCAGCAGCTCCCAGGGGGGCAACGAGCAGTACTTC	CASSSQGGNEQYF
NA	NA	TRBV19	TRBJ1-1	TGTGCCAGTACTAGACTCGACGGTATGAACACTGAAGCTTTCTTT	CASTRLDGMNTEAFF
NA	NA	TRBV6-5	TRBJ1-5	TGTGCCAGCAGTTACGCACAGGGAAGCGGGCAGCCCCAGCATTTT	CASSYAQGSGQPQHF
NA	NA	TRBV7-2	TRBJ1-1	TGTGCCAGCACCCCAGGAACAGGGTACTATGAAGCTTTCTTT	CASTPGTGYYEAFF
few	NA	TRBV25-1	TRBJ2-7	TGTGCCAGCACTTCCCCCTACGAGCAGTACTTC	CASTSPYEQYF
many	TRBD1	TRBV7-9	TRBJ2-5	TGTGCCAGCAGCCGCCTAGGACAGGGCGACCAAGAGACCCAGTACTTC	CASSRLGQGDQETQYF
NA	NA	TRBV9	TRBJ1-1	TGTGCCAGCAGCGGCGAGAGGGGGGTGAACACTGAAGCTTTCTTT	CASSGERGVNTEAFF
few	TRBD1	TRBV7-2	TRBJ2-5	TGTGCCAGCAGCTTCCCGGGACAGGGGGAAGAGACCCAGTACTTC	CASSFPGQGEETQYF
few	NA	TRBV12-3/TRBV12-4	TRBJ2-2	TGTGCCACGTCGAGACTGAGCACCGGGGAGCTGTTTTTT	CATSRLSTGELFF
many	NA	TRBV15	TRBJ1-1	TGTGCCACGAGGGAAAACACTGAAGCTTTCTTT	CATRENTEAFF
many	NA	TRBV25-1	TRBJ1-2	TGTGCCAGCAGTGACCAGGACAGACGCTATGGCTACACCTTC	CASSDQDRRYGYTF
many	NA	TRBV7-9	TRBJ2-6	TGTGCCAGCAGCCTGGGCGTTCTCTCTGGGGCCAACGTCCTGACTTTC	CASSLGVLSGANVLTF
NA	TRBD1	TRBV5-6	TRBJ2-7	TGTGCCAGCAGGAACGCGCGGACAGGGAGCTACGAGCAGTACTTC	CASRNARTGSYEQYF
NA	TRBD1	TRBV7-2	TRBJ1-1	TGTGCCAGCATCCCTAGGACAGGGGCCGAATCTTTCTTT	CASIPRTGAESFF
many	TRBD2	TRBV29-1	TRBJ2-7	TGCAGCGCCGGGGAGGGTTACGAGCAGTACTTC	CSAGEGYEQYF
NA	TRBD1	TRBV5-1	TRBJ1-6	TGCGCCAGCAGCTTCGGACAGGGCGAATCACTCCTCCACTTT	CASSFGQGESLLHF
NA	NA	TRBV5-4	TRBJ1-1	TGTGCCAGCAGCTGGGCAGCGCCGAACACTGAAGCTTTCTTT	CASSWAAPNTEAFF
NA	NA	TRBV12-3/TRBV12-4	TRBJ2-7	TGTGCCAGCAGGCCAGGGCGGAGCTACCACGAGCAGTACTTC	CASRPGRSYHEQYF
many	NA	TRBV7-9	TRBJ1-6	TGTGCCAGCAGCGGGTCTGGACGGAATAATTCACCCCTCCACTTT	CASSGSGRNNSPLHF
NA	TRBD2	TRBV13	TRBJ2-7	TGTGCCAGCAGTGAGTGGCGGGGGGGATTCTACGAGCAGTACTTC	CASSEWRGGFYEQYF
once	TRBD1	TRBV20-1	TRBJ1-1	TGCAGTGCTGGACAGGGAGATGCTGAAGCTTTCTTT	CSAGQGDAEAFF
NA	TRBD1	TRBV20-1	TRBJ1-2	TGCAGTGCTATGACAGGGGGTAACTATGGCTACACCTTC	CSAMTGGNYGYTF
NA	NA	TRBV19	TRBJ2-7	TGTGCCAGTAGTATAGAGTCCCCTGGGGACGAGCAGTACTTC	CASSIESPGDEQYF
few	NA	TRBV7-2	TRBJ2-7	TGTGCCAGCAGCCCGAGGGACGGCTACTACGAGCAGTACTTC	CASSPRDGYYEQYF
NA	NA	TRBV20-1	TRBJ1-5	TGCAGTGCCGCTCGGATTAGCAATCAGCCCCAGCATTTT	CSAARISNQPQHF
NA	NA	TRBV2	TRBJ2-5	TGTGCCAGCAGTGCCTCGACTCCCCGGCTGGCCCAGTACTTC	CASSASTPRLAQYF
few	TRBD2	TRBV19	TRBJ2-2	TGTGCCAGTAGTGGAGGGACTAGCGGATACGGGGAGCTGTTTTTT	CASSGGTSGYGELFF
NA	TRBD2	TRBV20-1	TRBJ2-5	TGCAGTGCTAACGGGTGGAGCGGGGGGCAAGAGACCCAGTACTTC	CSANGWSGGQETQYF
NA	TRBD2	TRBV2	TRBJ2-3	TGTGCCAGCAGTGACGGACTAGCGGGAGATACAGATACGCAGTATTTT	CASSDGLAGDTDTQYF
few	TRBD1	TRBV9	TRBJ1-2	TGTGCCAGCAGCGCCCGACAGGGCAATTCCGATGGCTACACCTTC	CASSARQGNSDGYTF
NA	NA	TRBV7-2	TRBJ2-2	TGTGCCAGCAGCTTTCTTTCAGTTAACACCGGGGAGCTGTTTTTT	CASSFLSVNTGELFF
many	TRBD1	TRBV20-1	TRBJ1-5	TGCAGTGCTCGCCCGGGACAGGGGGATCAGCCCCAGCATTTT	CSARPGQGDQPQHF
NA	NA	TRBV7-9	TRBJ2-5	TGTGCCAGCCGGGAGTCGGGTGGCCTTCAAGAGACCCAGTACTTC	CASRESGGLQETQYF
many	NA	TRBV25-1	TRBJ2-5	TGTGCCAGCAGTGAATTCTTGCAGGAGACCCAGTACTTC	CASSEFLQETQYF
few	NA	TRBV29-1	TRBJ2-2	TGCAGCGTTTACGACAGAGGCACCGGGGAGCTGTTTTTT	CSVYDRGTGELFF
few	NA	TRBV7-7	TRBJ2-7	TGTGCTAGCAGCTTGGCAGGATCGGGCACCGGGGAGCAGTACTTC	CASSLAGSGTGEQYF
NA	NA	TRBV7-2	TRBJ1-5	TGTGCCAGCAGCTTCCTCTGGATGGGCAATCAGCCCCAGCATTTT	CASSFLWMGNQPQHF
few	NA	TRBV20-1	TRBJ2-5	TGCAGTGCTAGTTTAGAGACCCAGTACTTC	CSASLETQYF
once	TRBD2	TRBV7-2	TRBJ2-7	TGTGCCAGCAGCCTACGCACTAGCGGGAGAAACGAGCAGTACTTC	CASSLRTSGRNEQYF
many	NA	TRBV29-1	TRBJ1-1	TGCAGCGTTGAAGCCCCCGACAGAAGTACTGAAGCTTTCTTT	CSVEAPDRSTEAFF
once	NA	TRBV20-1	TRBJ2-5	TGCAGTGCTAGAGAGTCCTCAGGAATCCAAGAGACCCAGTACTTC	CSARESSGIQETQYF
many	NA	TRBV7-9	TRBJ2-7	TGTGCCAGCAGCCACAGGGTGTACGAGCAGTACTTC	CASSHRVYEQYF
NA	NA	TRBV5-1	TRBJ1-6	TGCGCCAGCAGCCCTGACAGGAAACCCTCACCCCTCCACTTT	CASSPDRKPSPLHF
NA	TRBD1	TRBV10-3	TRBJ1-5	TGTGCCACCGGGACAGGGTGGGAGCCCCAGCATTTT	CATGTGWEPQHF
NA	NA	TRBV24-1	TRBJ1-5	TGTGCCTCTGGACGGGGGCCAAATCAGCCCCAGCATTTT	CASGRGPNQPQHF
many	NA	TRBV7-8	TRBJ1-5	TGTGCCAGCAGCTTAGGCGGGGGTCATCAGCCCCAGCATTTT	CASSLGGGHQPQHF
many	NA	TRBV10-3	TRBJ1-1	TGTGCCATCAGTGAGTCGTCCGTGCGGCACACTGAAGCTTTCTTT	CAISESSVRHTEAFF
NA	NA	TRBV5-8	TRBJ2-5	TGTGCCAGCAGCTTGCAGGGATCGGAGACCCAGTACTTC	CASSLQGSETQYF